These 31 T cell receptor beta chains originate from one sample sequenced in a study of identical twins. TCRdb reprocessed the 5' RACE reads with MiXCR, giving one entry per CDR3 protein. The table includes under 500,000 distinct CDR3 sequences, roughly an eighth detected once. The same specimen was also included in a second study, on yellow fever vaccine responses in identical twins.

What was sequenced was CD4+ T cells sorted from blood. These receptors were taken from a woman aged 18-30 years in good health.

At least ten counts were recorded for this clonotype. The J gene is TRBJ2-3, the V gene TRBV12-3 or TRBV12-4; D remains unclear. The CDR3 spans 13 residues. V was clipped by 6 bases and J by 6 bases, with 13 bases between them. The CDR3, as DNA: TGTGCCAGCAGGCTATCTGTCGGTGATACGCAGTATTTT. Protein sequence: CASRLSVGDTQYF.

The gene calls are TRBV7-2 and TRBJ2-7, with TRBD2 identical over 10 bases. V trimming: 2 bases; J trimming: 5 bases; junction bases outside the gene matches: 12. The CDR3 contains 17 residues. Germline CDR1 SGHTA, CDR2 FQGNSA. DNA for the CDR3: TGTGCCAGCAGCTTACGACAAAAGCGGGAGGGAAACAACGAGCAGTACTTC. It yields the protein CASSLRQKREGNNEQYF. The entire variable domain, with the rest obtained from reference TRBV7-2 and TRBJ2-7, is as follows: GAGVSQSPSNKVTEKGKDVELRCDPISGHTALYWYRQSLGQGLEFLIYFQGNSAPDKSGLPSDRFSAERTGGSVSTLTIQRTQQEDSAVYLCASSLRQKREGNNEQYFGPGTRLTVT.

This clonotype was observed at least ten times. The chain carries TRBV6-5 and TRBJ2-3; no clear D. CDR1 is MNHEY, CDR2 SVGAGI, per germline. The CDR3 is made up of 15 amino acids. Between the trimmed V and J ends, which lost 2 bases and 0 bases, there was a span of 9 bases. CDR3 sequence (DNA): TGTGCCAGCAGTTACAGATTCACTAGCACAGATACGCAGTATTTT. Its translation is CASSYRFTSTDTQYF.

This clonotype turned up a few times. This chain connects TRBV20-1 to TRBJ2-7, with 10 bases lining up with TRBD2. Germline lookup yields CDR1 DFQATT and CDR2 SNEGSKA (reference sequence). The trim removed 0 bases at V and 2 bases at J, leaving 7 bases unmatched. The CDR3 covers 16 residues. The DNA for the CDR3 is TGCAGTGCTAGAGACTCAGGAGCGGGAGGGCCCTACGAGCAGTACTTC. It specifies CSARDSGAGGPYEQYF.

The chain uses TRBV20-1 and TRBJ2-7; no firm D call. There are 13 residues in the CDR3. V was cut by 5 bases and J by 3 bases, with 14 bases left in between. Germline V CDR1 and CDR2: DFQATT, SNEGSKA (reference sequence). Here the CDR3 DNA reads TGCAGTGCTTTCGGAAATCAGTTCTACGAGCAGTACTTC. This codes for CSAFGNQFYEQYF.

CDR3 residues: CSARESLPAYEQFF. CDR3 coding DNA: TGCAGTGCTAGAGAATCACTCCCGGCCTATGAGCAGTTCTTC. This chain joins TRBV20-1 and TRBJ2-1, with D unresolved. Trimming removed 0 bases at V and 8 bases at J, with 14 bases between. CDR3 length: 14 residues. CDR1 is DFQATT, CDR2 SNEGSKA, per germline (reference sequence).

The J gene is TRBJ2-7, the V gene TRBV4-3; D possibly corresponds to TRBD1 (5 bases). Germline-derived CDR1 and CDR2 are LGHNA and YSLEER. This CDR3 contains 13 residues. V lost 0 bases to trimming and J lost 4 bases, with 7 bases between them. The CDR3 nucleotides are TGCGCCAGCAGCCAAGAAGGGGATTACGAGCAGTACTTC. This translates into CASSQEGDYEQYF.

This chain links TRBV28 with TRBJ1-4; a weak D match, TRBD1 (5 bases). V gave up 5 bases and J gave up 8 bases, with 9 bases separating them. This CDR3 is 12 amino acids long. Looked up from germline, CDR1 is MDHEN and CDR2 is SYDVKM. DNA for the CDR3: TGTGCCAGCAGTCCGAGACAGGAAAAACTGTTTTTT. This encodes CASSPRQEKLFF. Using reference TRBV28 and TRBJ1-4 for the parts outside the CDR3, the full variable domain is DVKVTQSSRYLVKRTGEKVFLECVQDMDHENMFWYRQDPGLGLRLIYFSYDVKMKEKGDIPEGYSVSREKKERFSLILESASTNQTSMYLCASSPRQEKLFFGSGTQLSVL.

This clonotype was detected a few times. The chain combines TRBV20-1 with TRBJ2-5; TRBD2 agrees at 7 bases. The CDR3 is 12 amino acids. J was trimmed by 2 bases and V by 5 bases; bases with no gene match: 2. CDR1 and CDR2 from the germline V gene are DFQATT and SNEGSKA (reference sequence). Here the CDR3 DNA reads TGCAGTGCTGAGGGACTACAAGAGACCCAGTACTTC. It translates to CSAEGLQETQYF.

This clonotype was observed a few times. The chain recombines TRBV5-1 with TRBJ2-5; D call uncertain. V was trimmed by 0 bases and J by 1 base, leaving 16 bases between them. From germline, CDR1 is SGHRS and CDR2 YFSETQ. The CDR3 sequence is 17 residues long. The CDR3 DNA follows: TGCGCCAGCAGCTTGGTAGGGCAGACGCTACCCCAAGAGACCCAGTACTTC. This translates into CASSLVGQTLPQETQYF.

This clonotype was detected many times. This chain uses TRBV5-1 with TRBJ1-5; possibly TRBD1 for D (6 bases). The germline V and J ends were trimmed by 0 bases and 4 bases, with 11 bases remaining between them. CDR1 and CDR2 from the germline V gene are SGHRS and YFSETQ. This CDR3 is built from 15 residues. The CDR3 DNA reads TGCGCCAGCAGCTTGGTGGACAGCAGAAATCAGCCCCAGCATTTT. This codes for CASSLVDSRNQPQHF. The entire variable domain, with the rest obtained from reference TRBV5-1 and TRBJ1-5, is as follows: KAGVTQTPRYLIKTRGQQVTLSCSPISGHRSVSWYQQTPGQGLQFLFEYFSETQRNKGNFPGRFSGRQFSNSRSEMNVSTLELGDSALYLCASSLVDSRNQPQHFGDGTRLSIL.

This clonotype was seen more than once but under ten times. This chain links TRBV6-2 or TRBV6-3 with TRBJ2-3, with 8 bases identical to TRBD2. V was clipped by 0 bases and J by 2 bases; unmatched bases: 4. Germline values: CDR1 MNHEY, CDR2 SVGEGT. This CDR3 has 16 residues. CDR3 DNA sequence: TGTGCCAGCAGTTACTCCACTAGCGGAGACACAGATACGCAGTATTTT. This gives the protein CASSYSTSGDTDTQYF.

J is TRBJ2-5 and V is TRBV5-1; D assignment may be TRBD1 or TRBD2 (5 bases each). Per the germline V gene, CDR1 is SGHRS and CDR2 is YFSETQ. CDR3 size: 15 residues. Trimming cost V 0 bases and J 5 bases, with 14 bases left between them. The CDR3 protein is CASSLVGTDLETQYF. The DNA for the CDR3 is TGCGCCAGCAGCTTGGTGGGGACGGACCTTGAGACCCAGTACTTC.

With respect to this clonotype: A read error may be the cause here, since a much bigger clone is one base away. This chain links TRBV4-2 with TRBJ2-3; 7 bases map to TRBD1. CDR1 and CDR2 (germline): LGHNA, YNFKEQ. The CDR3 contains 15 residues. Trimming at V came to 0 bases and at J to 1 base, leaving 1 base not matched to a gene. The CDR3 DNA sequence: TGTGCCAGCAGCCAAGAGGGGACAGGCACAGATACGCAGTATTTT. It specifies CASSQEGTGTDTQYF.

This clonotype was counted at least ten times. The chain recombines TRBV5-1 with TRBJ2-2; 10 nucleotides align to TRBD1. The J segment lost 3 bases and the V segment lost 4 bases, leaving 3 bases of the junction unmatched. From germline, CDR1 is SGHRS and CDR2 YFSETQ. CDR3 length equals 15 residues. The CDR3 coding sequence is TGCGCCAGCAGCCTTGACAGGGGGCACACCGGGGAGCTGTTTTTT. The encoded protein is CASSLDRGHTGELFF. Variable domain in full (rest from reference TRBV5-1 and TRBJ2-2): KAGVTQTPRYLIKTRGQQVTLSCSPISGHRSVSWYQQTPGQGLQFLFEYFSETQRNKGNFPGRFSGRQFSNSRSEMNVSTLELGDSALYLCASSLDRGHTGELFFGEGSRLTVL.

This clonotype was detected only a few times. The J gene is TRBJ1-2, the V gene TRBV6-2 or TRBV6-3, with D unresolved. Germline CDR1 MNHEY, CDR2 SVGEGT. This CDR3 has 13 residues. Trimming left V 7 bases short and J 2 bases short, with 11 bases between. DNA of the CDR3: TGTGCCAGCACCGTGGGCAAAAACTATGGCTACACCTTC. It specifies CASTVGKNYGYTF.

CDR3 sequence reads: CASSPRQGAMAGRGETQYF. CDR3 bases: TGTGCCAGCAGCCCTCGACAGGGGGCGATGGCGGGAAGAGGAGAGACCCAGTACTTC. The genes are TRBV11-1 and TRBJ2-5, with 10 bases fitting TRBD1. Germline lookup yields CDR1 SGHAT and CDR2 FQDESV (reference sequence). There are 19 residues in the CDR3. The V gene end was trimmed by 5 bases and the J gene end by 4 bases; junction bases not matched to a gene: 19.

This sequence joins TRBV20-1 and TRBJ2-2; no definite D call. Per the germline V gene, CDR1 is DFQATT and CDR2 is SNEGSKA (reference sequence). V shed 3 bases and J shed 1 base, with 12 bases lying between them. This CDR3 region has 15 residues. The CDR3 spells CSARDGIRNTGELFF. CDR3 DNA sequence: TGCAGTGCTAGGGATGGGATCAGGAACACCGGGGAGCTGTTTTTT.

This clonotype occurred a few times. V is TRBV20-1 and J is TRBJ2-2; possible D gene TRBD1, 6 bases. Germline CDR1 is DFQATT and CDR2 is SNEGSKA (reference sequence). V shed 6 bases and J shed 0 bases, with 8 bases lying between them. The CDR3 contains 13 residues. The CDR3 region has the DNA TGCAGTGCAAGGACAGCGAACACCGGGGAGCTGTTTTTT. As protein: CSARTANTGELFF.

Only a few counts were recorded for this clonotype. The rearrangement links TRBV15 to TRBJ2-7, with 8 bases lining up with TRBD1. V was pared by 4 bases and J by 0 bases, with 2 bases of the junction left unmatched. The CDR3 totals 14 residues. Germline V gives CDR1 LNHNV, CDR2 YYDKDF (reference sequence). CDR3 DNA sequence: TGTGCCACCAGCACAGGACAGGGCTCCTACGAGCAGTACTTC. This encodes CATSTGQGSYEQYF.

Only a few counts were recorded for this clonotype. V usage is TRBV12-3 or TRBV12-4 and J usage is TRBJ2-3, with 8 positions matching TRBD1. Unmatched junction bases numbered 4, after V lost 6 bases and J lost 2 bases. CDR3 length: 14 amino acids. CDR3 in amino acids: CASRGTGITDTQYF. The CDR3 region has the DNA TGTGCCAGCAGGGGGACAGGCATCACAGATACGCAGTATTTT.

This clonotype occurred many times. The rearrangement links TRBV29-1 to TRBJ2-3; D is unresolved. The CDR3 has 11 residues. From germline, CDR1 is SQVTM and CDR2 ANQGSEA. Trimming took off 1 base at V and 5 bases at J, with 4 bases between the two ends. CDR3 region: CSVEAGDTQYF. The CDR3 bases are TGCAGCGTTGAAGCGGGAGATACGCAGTATTTT.

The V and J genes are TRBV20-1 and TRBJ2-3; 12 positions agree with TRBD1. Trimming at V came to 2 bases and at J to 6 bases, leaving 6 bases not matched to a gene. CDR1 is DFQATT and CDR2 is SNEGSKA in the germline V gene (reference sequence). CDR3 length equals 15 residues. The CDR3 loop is CSARPWDRGPDTQYF. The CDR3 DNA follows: TGCAGTGCTAGACCCTGGGACAGGGGGCCGGATACGCAGTATTTT.

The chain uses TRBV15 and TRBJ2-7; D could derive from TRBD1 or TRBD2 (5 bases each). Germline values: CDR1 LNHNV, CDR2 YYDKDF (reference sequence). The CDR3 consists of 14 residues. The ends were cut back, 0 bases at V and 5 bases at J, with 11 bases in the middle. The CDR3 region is CATSRDRMGDEQYF. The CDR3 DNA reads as TGTGCCACCAGCAGAGATAGGATGGGGGACGAGCAGTACTTC.

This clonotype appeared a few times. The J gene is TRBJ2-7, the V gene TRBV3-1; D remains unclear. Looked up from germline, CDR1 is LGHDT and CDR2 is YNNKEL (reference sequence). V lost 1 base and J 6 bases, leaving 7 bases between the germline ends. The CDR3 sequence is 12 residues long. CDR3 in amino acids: CASSQAPLEQYF. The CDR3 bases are TGTGCCAGCAGCCAAGCCCCTCTCGAGCAGTACTTC.

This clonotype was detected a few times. DNA for the CDR3: TGTGCCAGTAGAGTCGGGTTCATGAACACTGAAGCTTTCTTT. Its translation is CASRVGFMNTEAFF. The chain carries TRBV19 and TRBJ1-1; D ambiguous. V shed 6 bases and J shed 0 bases, with 11 bases lying between them. Germline loops: CDR1 LNHDA, CDR2 SQIVND (reference sequence). The CDR3 covers 14 residues.

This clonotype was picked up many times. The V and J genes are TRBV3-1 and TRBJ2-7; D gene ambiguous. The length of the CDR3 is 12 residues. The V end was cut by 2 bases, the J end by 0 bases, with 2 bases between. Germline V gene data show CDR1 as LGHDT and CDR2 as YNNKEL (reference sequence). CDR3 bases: TGTGCCAGCAGCCAACTCTCCTACGAGCAGTACTTC. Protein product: CASSQLSYEQYF.

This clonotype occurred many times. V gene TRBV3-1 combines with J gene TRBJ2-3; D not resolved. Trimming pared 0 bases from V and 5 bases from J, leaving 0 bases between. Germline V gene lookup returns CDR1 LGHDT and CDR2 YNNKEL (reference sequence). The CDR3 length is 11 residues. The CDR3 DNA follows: TGTGCCAGCAGCCAAGAAGATACGCAGTATTTT. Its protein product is CASSQEDTQYF.

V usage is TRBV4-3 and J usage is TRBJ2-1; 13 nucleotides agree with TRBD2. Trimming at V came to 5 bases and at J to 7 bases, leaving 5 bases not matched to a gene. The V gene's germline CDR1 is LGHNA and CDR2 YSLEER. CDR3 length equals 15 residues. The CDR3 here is CASSGSTSGRNEQFF. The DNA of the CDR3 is TGCGCCAGCAGCGGATCGACTAGCGGGAGGAATGAGCAGTTCTTC.

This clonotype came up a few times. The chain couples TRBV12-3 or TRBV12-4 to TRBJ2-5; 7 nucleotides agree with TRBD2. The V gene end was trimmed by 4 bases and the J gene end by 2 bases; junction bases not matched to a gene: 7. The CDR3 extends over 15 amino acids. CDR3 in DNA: TGTGCCAGCAGTTACGGGGGGAATATTCAAGAGACCCAGTACTTC. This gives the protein CASSYGGNIQETQYF.

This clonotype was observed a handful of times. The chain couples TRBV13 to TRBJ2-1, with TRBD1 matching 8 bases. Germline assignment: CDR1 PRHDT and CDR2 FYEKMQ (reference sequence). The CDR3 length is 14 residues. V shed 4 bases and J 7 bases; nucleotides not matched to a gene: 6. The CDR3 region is CASSSGQGRNEQFF. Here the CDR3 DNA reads TGTGCCAGCAGCTCTGGACAGGGAAGGAATGAGCAGTTCTTC.